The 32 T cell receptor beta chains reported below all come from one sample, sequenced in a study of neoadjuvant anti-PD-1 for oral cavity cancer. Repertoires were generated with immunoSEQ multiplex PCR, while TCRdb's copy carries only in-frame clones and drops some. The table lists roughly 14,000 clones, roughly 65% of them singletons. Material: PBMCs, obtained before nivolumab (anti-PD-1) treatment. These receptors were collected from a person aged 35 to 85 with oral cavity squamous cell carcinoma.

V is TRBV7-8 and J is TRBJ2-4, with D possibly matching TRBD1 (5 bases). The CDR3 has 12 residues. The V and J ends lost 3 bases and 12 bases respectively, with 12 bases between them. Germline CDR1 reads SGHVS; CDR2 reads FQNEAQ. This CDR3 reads CASSLTETRQYF. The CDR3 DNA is TGTGCCAGCAGCTTGACAGAGACCCGTCAGTACTTC.

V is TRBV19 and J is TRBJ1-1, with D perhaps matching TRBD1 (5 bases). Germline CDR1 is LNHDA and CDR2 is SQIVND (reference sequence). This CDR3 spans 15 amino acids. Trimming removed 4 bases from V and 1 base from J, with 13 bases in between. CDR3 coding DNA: TGTGCCAGTAGTACCCGCGGGGGAGGGAACACTGAAGCTTTCTTT. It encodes CASSTRGGGNTEAFF.

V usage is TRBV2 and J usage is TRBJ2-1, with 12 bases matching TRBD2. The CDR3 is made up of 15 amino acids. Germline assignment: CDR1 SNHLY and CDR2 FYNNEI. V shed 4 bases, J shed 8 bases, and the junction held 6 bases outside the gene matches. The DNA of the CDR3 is TGTGCCAGCAGTGTCCTAGCGGGAGGGCGTGATGAGCAGTTCTTC. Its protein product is CASSVLAGGRDEQFF.

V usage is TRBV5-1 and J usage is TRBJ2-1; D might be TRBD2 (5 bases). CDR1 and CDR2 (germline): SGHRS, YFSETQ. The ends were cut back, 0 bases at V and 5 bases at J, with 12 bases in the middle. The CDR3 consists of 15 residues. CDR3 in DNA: TGCGCCAGCAGCTTGGCGGGCGGGCGACACAATGAGCAGTTCTTC. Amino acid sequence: CASSLAGGRHNEQFF.

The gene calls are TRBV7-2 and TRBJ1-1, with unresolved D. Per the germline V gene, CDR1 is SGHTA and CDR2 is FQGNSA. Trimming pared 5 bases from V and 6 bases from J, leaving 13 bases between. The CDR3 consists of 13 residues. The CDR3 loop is CASSDPQAAEAFF. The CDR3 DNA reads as TGTGCCAGCAGCGACCCTCAGGCGGCTGAAGCTTTCTTT.

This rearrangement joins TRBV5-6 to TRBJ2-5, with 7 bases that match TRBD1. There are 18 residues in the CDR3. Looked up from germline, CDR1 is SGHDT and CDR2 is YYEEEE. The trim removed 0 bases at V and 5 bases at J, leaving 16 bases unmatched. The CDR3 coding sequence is TGTGCCAGCAGCTTGGTCACAGGGGTAAATCGTTATATGGAGACCCAGTACTTC. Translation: CASSLVTGVNRYMETQYF.

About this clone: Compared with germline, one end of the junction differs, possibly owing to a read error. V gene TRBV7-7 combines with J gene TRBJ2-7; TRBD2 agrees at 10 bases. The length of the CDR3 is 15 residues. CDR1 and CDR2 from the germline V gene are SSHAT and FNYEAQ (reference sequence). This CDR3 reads CASSGPLAGQYEQYF. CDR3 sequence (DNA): TGTGCTAGCAGCGGTCCACTAGCGGGGCAGTACGAGCAGTACTTC.

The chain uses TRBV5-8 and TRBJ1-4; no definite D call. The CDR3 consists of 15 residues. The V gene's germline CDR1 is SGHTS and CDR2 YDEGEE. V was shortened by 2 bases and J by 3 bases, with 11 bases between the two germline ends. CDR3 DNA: TGTGCCAGCAGCTTCGCGGGGAAAGCTAATGAAAAACTGTTTTTT. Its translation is CASSFAGKANEKLFF.

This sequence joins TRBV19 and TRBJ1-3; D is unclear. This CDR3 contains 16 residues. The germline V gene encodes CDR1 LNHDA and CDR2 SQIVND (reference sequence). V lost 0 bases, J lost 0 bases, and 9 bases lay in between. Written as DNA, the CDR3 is TGTGCCAGTAGTATAGATCTGGCAGGCTCTGGAAACACCATATATTTT. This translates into CASSIDLAGSGNTIYF.

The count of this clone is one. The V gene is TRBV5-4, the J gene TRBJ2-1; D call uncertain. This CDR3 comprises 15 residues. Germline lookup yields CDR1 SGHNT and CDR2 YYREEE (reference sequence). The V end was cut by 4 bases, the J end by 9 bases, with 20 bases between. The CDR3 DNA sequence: TGTGCCAGCAGCCTGCGAAGGCCCGATCAAGGTGAGCAGTTCTTC. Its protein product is CASSLRRPDQGEQFF.

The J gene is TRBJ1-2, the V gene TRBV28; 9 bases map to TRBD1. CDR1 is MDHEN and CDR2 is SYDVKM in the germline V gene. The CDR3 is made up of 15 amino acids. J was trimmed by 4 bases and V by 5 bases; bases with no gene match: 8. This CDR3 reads CASSPDRGISYGYTF. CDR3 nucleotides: TGTGCCAGCAGTCCGGACAGGGGTATTAGCTATGGCTACACCTTC.

Written as DNA, the CDR3 is TGTGCCAGCAGCTTGGAGGGGGAAGAGACCCAGTACTTC. Its protein is CASSLEGEETQYF. The chain couples TRBV5-5 to TRBJ2-5; D may be TRBD1 (6 bases). Trimming cost V 0 bases and J 3 bases, with 6 bases left between them. The CDR3 contains 13 residues. Per the germline V gene, CDR1 is SGHKS and CDR2 is YYEKEE (reference sequence). The full variable domain, with the rest looked up from reference TRBV5-5 and TRBJ2-5, is DAGVTQSPTHLIKTRGQQVTLRCSPISGHKSVSWYQQVLGQGPQFIFQYYEKEERGRGNFPDRFSARQFPNYSSELNVNALLLGDSALYLCASSLEGEETQYFGPGTRLLVL.

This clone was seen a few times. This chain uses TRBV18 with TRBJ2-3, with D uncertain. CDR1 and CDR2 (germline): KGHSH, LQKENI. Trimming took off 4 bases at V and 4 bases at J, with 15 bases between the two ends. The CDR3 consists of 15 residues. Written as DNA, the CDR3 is TGTGCCAGCTCACTCCGCCAGGATGGGGCAGATACGCAGTATTTT. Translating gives CASSLRQDGADTQYF.

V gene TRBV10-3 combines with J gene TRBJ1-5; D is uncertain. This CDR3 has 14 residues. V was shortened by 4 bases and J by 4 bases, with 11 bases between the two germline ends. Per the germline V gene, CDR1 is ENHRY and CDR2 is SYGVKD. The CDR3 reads CAISAGPWNQPQHF. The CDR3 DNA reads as TGTGCCATCAGTGCAGGACCTTGGAATCAGCCCCAGCATTTT.

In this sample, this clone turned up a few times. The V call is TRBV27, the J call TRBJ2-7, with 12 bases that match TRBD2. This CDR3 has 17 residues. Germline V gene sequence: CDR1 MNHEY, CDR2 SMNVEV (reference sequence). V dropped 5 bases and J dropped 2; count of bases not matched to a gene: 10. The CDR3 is CASSQRTSGTHPYEQYF. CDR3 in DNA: TGTGCCAGCAGTCAACGGACTAGCGGGACCCATCCCTACGAGCAGTACTTC.

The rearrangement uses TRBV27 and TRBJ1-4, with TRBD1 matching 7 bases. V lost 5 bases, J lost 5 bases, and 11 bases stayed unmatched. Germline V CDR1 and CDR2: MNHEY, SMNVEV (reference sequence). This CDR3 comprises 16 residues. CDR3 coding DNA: TGTGCCAGCAGTCCAGGTCCGGGACAGTCAAATGAAAAACTGTTTTTT. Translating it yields CASSPGPGQSNEKLFF. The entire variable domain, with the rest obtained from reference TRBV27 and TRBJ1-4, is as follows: EAQVTQNPRYLITVTGKKLTVTCSQNMNHEYMSWYRQDPGLGLRQIYYSMNVEVTDKGDVPEGYKVSRKEKRNFPLILESPSPNQTSLYFCASSPGPGQSNEKLFFGSGTQLSVL.

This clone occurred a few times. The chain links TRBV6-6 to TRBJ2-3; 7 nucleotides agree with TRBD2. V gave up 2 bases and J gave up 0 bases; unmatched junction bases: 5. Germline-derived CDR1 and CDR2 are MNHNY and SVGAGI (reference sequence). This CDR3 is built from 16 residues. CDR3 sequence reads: CASSYPTSASTDTQYF. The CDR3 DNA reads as TGTGCCAGCAGTTACCCAACTAGCGCTAGCACAGATACGCAGTATTTT.

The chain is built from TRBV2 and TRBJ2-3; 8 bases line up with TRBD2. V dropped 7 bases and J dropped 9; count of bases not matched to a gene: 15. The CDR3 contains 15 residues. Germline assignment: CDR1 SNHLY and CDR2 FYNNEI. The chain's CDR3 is CASKTPTGLGLTQYF. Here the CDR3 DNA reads TGTGCCAGCAAAACACCAACGGGACTAGGTCTAACGCAGTATTTT.

The CDR3 protein is CASNTPFRGNTEAFF. Here the CDR3 DNA reads TGTGCCAGCAATACCCCATTCAGGGGAAACACTGAAGCTTTCTTT. This sequence joins TRBV28 and TRBJ1-1; perhaps TRBD1 as D (6 bases). CDR1 and CDR2 from the germline V gene are MDHEN and SYDVKM. The V end lost 7 bases, the J end lost 2 bases, and 17 bases lay between the germline ends. The CDR3 runs to 15 residues.

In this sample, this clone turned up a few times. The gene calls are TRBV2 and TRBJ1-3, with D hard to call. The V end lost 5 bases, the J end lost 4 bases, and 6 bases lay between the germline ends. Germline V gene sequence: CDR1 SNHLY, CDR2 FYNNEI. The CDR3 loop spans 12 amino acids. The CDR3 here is CASSPRGNTIYF. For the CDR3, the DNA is TGTGCCAGCAGTCCCAGAGGAAACACCATATATTTT.

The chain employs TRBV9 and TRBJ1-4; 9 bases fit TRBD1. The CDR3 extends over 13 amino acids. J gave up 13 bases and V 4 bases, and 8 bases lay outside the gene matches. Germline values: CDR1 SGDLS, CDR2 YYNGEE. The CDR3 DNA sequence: TGTGCCAGCAGCTCTCAAGGGGACAGGGCACTGTTTTTT. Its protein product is CASSSQGDRALFF.

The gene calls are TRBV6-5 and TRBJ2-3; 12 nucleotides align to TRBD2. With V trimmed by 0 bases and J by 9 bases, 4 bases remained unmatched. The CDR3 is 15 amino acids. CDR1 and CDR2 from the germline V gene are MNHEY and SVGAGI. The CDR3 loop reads CASSYSGLAGGTQYF. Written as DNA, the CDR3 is TGTGCCAGCAGTTACTCGGGTCTAGCGGGGGGGACGCAGTATTTT.

For the CDR3, the DNA is TGTGCCAGCAGTTTCAAGCTGGGAGGAACTGAAGCTTTCTTT. It codes for CASSFKLGGTEAFF. The chain is built from TRBV27 and TRBJ1-1; D gene ambiguous. CDR3 length: 14 residues. CDR1 is MNHEY, CDR2 SMNVEV, per germline (reference sequence). Trimming removed 3 bases at V and 5 bases at J, with 13 bases between.

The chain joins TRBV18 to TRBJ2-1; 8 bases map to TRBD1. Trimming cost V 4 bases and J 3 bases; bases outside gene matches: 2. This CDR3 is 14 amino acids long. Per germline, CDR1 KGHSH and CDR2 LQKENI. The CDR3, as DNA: TGTGCCAGCTCACGGGACAGGAGCTACAATGAGCAGTTCTTC. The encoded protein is CASSRDRSYNEQFF.

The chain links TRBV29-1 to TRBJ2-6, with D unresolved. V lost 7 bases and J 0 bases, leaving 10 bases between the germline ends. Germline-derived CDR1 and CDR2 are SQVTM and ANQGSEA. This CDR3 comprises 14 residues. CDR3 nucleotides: TGCAGCGCCGACGTTAGCTCTGGGGCCAACGTCCTGACTTTC. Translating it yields CSADVSSGANVLTF.

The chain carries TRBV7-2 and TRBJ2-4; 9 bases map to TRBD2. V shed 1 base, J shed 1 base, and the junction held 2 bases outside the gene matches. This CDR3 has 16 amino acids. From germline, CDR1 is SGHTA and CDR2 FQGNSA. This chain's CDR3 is CASSLGSGRAKNIQYF. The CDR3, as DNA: TGTGCCAGCAGCTTAGGAAGCGGGAGGGCCAAAAACATTCAGTACTTC.

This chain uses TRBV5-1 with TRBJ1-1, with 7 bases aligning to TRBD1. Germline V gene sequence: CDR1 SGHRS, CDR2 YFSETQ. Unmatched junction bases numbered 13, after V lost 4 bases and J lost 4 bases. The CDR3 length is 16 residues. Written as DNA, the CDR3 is TGCGCCAGCAGCGCCGGACAGGCCCCGCGGGTCACTGAAGCTTTCTTT. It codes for CASSAGQAPRVTEAFF.

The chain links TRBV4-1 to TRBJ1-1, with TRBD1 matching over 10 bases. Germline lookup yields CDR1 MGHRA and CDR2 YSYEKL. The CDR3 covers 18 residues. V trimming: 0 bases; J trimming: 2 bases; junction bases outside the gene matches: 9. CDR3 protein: CASSQDRQGANENTEAFF. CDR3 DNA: TGCGCCAGCAGCCAAGACCGACAGGGGGCTAACGAAAACACTGAAGCTTTCTTT.

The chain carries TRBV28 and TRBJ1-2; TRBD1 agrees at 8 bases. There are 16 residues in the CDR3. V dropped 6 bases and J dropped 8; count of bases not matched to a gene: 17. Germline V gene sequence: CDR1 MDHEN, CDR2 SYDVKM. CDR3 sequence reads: CASSPGTGVQASGYTF. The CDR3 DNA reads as TGTGCCAGCAGCCCCGGGACAGGTGTTCAGGCTTCGGGCTACACCTTC.

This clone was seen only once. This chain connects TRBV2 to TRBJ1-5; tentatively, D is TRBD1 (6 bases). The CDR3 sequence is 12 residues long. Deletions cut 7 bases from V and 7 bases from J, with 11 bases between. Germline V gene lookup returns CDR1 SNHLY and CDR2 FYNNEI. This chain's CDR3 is CASTQGRQPQHF. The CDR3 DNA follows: TGTGCCAGCACGCAGGGGCGGCAGCCCCAGCATTTT.

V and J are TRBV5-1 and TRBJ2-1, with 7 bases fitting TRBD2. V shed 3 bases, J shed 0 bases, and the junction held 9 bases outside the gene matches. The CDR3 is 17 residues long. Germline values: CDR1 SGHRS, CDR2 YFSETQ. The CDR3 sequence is CASSSSAGTSSYNEQFF. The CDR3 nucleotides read TGCGCCAGCAGCTCTTCAGCGGGGACCAGCTCCTACAATGAGCAGTTCTTC. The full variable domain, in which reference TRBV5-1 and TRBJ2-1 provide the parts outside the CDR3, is KAGVTQTPRYLIKTRGQQVTLSCSPISGHRSVSWYQQTPGQGLQFLFEYFSETQRNKGNFPGRFSGRQFSNSRSEMNVSTLELGDSALYLCASSSSAGTSSYNEQFFGPGTRLTVL.

This chain's CDR3 is CASTLPGQDGFGYTF. The CDR3 nucleotides are TGTGCCAGCACCCTACCCGGACAGGACGGGTTTGGCTACACCTTC. The chain couples TRBV5-8 to TRBJ1-2; 7 nucleotides match TRBD1. Germline CDR1 reads SGHTS; CDR2 reads YDEGEE. The CDR3 runs to 15 residues. The junction had 15 bases not matched to a gene; V was cut back by 6 bases and J by 7 bases. The full variable domain, its missing parts supplied by reference TRBV5-8 and TRBJ1-2, is EAGVTQSPTHLIKTRGQQATLRCSPISGHTSVYWYQQALGLGLQFLLWYDEGEERNRGNFPPRFSGRQFPNYSSELNVNALELEDSALYLCASTLPGQDGFGYTFGSGTRLTVV.